The TCR beta chain described here comes from a study of vaccination and CD4 T cells after COVID-19. The Oncomine TCR Beta short-read assay sequenced DNA from cultured CD4+ T cells. TCRdb re-derived calls from the PCR reads in MiXCR, one entry per CDR3 protein. The sample holds about 13,000 distinct CDR3 sequences; under 80% are singletons and the top ten take around 10%. Treatment meaning: roughly ten-day PBMC culture with coronavirus spike peptide pools or control peptides (ViraFEST assay). As concerns this clonotype: Its antigen is unidentified.

This clonotype originated in a human donor who had recovered from COVID-19. Sequences were obtained from CD4+ T cells from blood, cultured in vitro.

The CDR3 DNA follows: TGTGCCAGCAAGGGGACAGGGGTCATGAACACTGAAGCTTTCTTT. Translating it yields CASKGTGVMNTEAFF. The chain recombines TRBV27 with TRBJ1-1, with 10 positions matching TRBD1. In germline, CDR1 is MNHEY, CDR2 SMNVEV (reference sequence). J gave up 0 bases and V 7 bases, and 5 bases lay outside the gene matches. The CDR3 has 15 amino acids.